One and the same sample provided the 28 T cell receptor beta chains below, sequenced in a study of T cells in narcolepsy. This table comes from immunoSEQ multiplex PCR, and its TCRdb copy is limited to in-frame clones, with some not included. The data hold roughly 12,000 clones, with about 94% observed a single time. The sequenced sample was CD45RA- memory CD4+ T cells from PBMCs. All receptors derive from a human donor with narcolepsy.

The chain employs TRBV9 and TRBJ2-1; 7 positions match TRBD1. J was trimmed by 8 bases and V by 5 bases; bases with no gene match: 13. The CDR3 covers 15 residues. Looked up from germline, CDR1 is SGDLS and CDR2 is YYNGEE. The CDR3, as DNA: TGTGCCAGCAGTTTAGGGTTGGGACAGTTTGATGAGCAGTTCTTC. Translation gives CASSLGLGQFDEQFF.

The chain combines TRBV7-2 with TRBJ1-3; D gene ambiguous. The CDR3 has 15 amino acids. The V and J ends lost 1 base and 1 base respectively, with 8 bases between them. Germline V gene data show CDR1 as SGHTA and CDR2 as FQGNSA. The CDR3 loop is CASSLGDTSGNTIYF. CDR3 bases: TGTGCCAGCAGCTTAGGTGACACTTCTGGAAACACCATATATTTT. Variable domain in full (rest from reference TRBV7-2 and TRBJ1-3): GAGVSQSPSNKVTEKGKDVELRCDPISGHTALYWYRQSLGQGLEFLIYFQGNSAPDKSGLPSDRFSAERTGGSVSTLTIQRTQQEDSAVYLCASSLGDTSGNTIYFGEGSWLTVV.

The chain employs TRBV11-1 and TRBJ1-2, with D hard to call. CDR3 length: 12 residues. The V gene's germline CDR1 is SGHAT and CDR2 FQDESV (reference sequence). With 5 bases removed from V and 8 bases from J, the gap between germline ends came to 12 bases. The CDR3 DNA reads as TGTGCCAGCAGCCACAACGGACGAGGCTACACCTTC. Its translation is CASSHNGRGYTF. The full variable domain, in which reference TRBV11-1 and TRBJ1-2 provide the parts outside the CDR3, is EAEVAQSPRYKITEKSQAVAFWCDPISGHATLYWYRQILGQGPELLVQFQDESVVDDSQLPKDRFSAERLKGVDSTLKIQPAELGDSAMYLCASSHNGRGYTFGSGTRLTVV.

The J gene is TRBJ1-2, the V gene TRBV2; D gene uncertain. CDR1 and CDR2 (germline): SNHLY, FYNNEI. The V end lost 0 bases, the J end lost 5 bases, and 13 bases lay between the germline ends. The CDR3 has 15 residues. The CDR3 bases are TGTGCCAGCAGTGAAGCCGGGAGACCCGTGTATGGCTACACCTTC. Amino acid sequence: CASSEAGRPVYGYTF.

The chain links TRBV7-9 to TRBJ1-1, with D possibly matching TRBD1 (5 bases). Trimming shortened V by 5 bases and J by 6 bases, and 19 bases separated the two germline ends. Germline V gene data show CDR1 as SEHNR and CDR2 as FQNEAQ (reference sequence). The CDR3 spans 15 residues. The CDR3 is CASSPTLAGMPEAFF. In DNA, the CDR3 is TGTGCCAGCAGCCCCACCCTGGCAGGGATGCCTGAAGCTTTCTTT.

The chain recombines TRBV6-6 with TRBJ2-2; 8 nucleotides line up with TRBD1. The CDR3 extends over 14 amino acids. Germline CDR1 is MNHNY and CDR2 is SVGAGI (reference sequence). The V gene end was trimmed by 6 bases and the J gene end by 6 bases; junction bases not matched to a gene: 6. Here the CDR3 DNA reads TGTGCCAGCAGCGGAACAGGGGGATCCGGGGAGCTGTTTTTT. Amino acids: CASSGTGGSGELFF.

The rearrangement links TRBV27 to TRBJ1-5; no clear D gene. V lost 5 bases, J lost 7 bases, and 15 bases lay in between. Germline V gives CDR1 MNHEY, CDR2 SMNVEV (reference sequence). This CDR3 comprises 14 residues. Here the CDR3 DNA reads TGTGCCAGCAGTCCCCGGTCCGGGTTCCAGCCCCAGCATTTT. Translating it yields CASSPRSGFQPQHF.

The CDR3 DNA follows: TGTGCCAGCAGTACAGGGGGTGGCTACACCTTC. Its translation: CASSTGGGYTF. The chain uses TRBV6-5 and TRBJ1-2; 8 nucleotides match TRBD1. The germline V gene encodes CDR1 MNHEY and CDR2 SVGAGI. CDR3 size: 11 residues. J was trimmed by 7 bases and V by 5 bases; bases with no gene match: 0.

V gene TRBV15 combines with J gene TRBJ1-2; D gene uncertain. CDR3 size: 14 residues. Trimming removed 1 base from V and 7 bases from J, with 13 bases in between. The germline gives CDR1 LNHNV, CDR2 YYDKDF (reference sequence). CDR3 DNA: TGTGCCACCAGCAGAGGAAACGTAATCTCTGGCTACACCTTC. This sequence encodes CATSRGNVISGYTF.

In the case of this clone: Additional DNA sequences in this sample encode the identical CDR3. The chain combines TRBV10-1 with TRBJ2-4, with TRBD2 matching over 8 bases. CDR1 is WNHNN and CDR2 is SYGVQD in the germline V gene (reference sequence). The trim removed 5 bases at V and 0 bases at J, leaving 6 bases unmatched. The CDR3 runs to 16 residues. The CDR3 DNA reads TGCGCCAGCAGTTATCGGGAGGGATCAGCCAAAAACATTCAGTACTTC. This translates into CASSYREGSAKNIQYF.

The rearrangement joins TRBV10-3 to TRBJ2-6; 8 nucleotides agree with TRBD2. The germline V gene has CDR1 ENHRY and CDR2 SYGVKD. The CDR3 consists of 17 residues. V gave up 2 bases and J gave up 2 bases; unmatched junction bases: 5. DNA of the CDR3: TGTGCCATCAGTGAGGCACCGGGGGGGGCTGGGGCCAACGTCCTGACTTTC. It codes for CAISEAPGGAGANVLTF.

The V call is TRBV5-5, the J call TRBJ2-3; D may be TRBD1 or TRBD2 (5 bases each). The CDR3 has 16 amino acids. Germline lookup yields CDR1 SGHKS and CDR2 YYEKEE (reference sequence). The V and J ends lost 5 bases and 3 bases respectively, with 19 bases between them. The DNA for the CDR3 is TGTGCCAGCAGTTCGGGGCTTGGGGGTCGAACAGATACGCAGTATTTT. This translates into CASSSGLGGRTDTQYF.

V usage is TRBV7-6 and J usage is TRBJ2-1, with 7 bases fitting TRBD1. Germline V gene data show CDR1 as SGHVS and CDR2 as FNYEAQ. This CDR3 has 14 amino acids. V lost 5 bases and J lost 9; bases outside the gene matches: 10. Here the CDR3 reads CASSLDRRLGEQFF. The CDR3 DNA follows: TGTGCCAGCAGCCTGGACAGGAGGCTTGGTGAGCAGTTCTTC. The full variable domain, rest sourced from reference TRBV7-6 and TRBJ2-1, is GAGVSQSPRYKVTKRGQDVALRCDPISGHVSLYWYRQALGQGPEFLTYFNYEAQQDKSGLPNDRFSAERPEGSISTLTIQRTEQRDSAMYRCASSLDRRLGEQFFGPGTRLTVL.

The V and J genes are TRBV18 and TRBJ1-4; possibly TRBD1 for D (6 bases). The length of the CDR3 is 13 residues. Germline CDR1 and CDR2: KGHSH and LQKENI. The V and J ends lost 2 bases and 8 bases respectively, with 9 bases between them. This CDR3 reads CASSPGTLEKLFF. DNA for the CDR3: TGTGCCAGCTCACCAGGGACACTAGAAAAACTGTTTTTT. Full variable domain (missing parts from reference TRBV18 and TRBJ1-4): NAGVMQNPRHLVRRRGQEARLRCSPMKGHSHVYWYRQLPEEGLKFMVYLQKENIIDESGMPKERFSAEFPKEGPSILRIQQVVRGDSAAYFCASSPGTLEKLFFGSGTQLSVL.

This chain joins TRBV7-2 and TRBJ1-1, with a possible D match to TRBD1 (6 bases). The germline CDR1 and CDR2 sequences are SGHTA and FQGNSA. Trimming shortened V by 0 bases and J by 4 bases, and 9 bases separated the two germline ends. The CDR3 contains 14 residues. The CDR3 DNA reads as TGTGCCAGCAGCTTAGCCGAGGGGGTCACTGAAGCTTTCTTT. Its protein is CASSLAEGVTEAFF. Together with reference TRBV7-2 and TRBJ1-1, the CDR3 gives the full variable domain: GAGVSQSPSNKVTEKGKDVELRCDPISGHTALYWYRQSLGQGLEFLIYFQGNSAPDKSGLPSDRFSAERTGGSVSTLTIQRTQQEDSAVYLCASSLAEGVTEAFFGQGTRLTVV.

This chain joins TRBV10-3 and TRBJ2-7, with a weak D call TRBD2 (5 bases). Trimming took 4 bases from V and 1 from J, leaving 8 bases between them. The CDR3 length is 13 residues. The germline V gene encodes CDR1 ENHRY and CDR2 SYGVKD. CDR3 nucleotides: TGTGCCATCAGTGTGCAGCGGTCCTACGAGCAGTACTTC. It codes for CAISVQRSYEQYF.

This clone showed up just once. The DNA of the CDR3 is TGTGCCTGGAGTGTAGCGGGGGCGGGCAATCAGCCCCAGCATTTT. As protein: CAWSVAGAGNQPQHF. The chain joins TRBV30 to TRBJ1-5; perhaps TRBD1 as D (6 bases). CDR3 length: 15 residues. V was clipped by 0 bases and J by 2 bases, with 11 bases between them. Germline values: CDR1 GTSNPN, CDR2 SVGIG (reference sequence).

The chain employs TRBV6-1 and TRBJ1-6, with D maybe TRBD1 (5 bases). Germline V CDR1 and CDR2: MNHNS, SASEGT. The CDR3 runs 14 residues. The V end lost 7 bases, the J end lost 9 bases, and 16 bases lay between the germline ends. CDR3 loop: CASTQAGLISPLHF. The DNA for the CDR3 is TGTGCCAGCACTCAGGCAGGGCTGATTTCACCCCTCCACTTT.

This chain uses TRBV2 with TRBJ1-3; D unclear. V lost 7 bases, J lost 0 bases, and 16 bases lay in between. Germline V gene sequence: CDR1 SNHLY, CDR2 FYNNEI. The CDR3 contains 16 residues. The CDR3 nucleotides read TGTGCCAGCAAATGGAGGCAGGAAAGCTCTGGAAACACCATATATTTT. Its protein product is CASKWRQESSGNTIYF.

The V and J genes are TRBV7-8 and TRBJ2-2; TRBD1 aligns across 12 bases. The CDR3 is made up of 17 amino acids. V gave up 5 bases and J gave up 3 bases; unmatched junction bases: 7. Germline CDR1 reads SGHVS; CDR2 reads FQNEAQ. The CDR3 DNA reads as TGTGCCAGCAGCAGCCGGGACAGGGGGCTTTACACCGGGGAGCTGTTTTTT. It encodes CASSSRDRGLYTGELFF.

CDR3 loop: CAWSRQGGGGLQHF. The CDR3 DNA reads as TGTGCCTGGAGTAGACAGGGGGGAGGTGGTCTCCAGCATTTT. The rearrangement uses TRBV30 and TRBJ1-5; 9 nucleotides line up with TRBD1. Trimming removed 2 bases from V and 12 bases from J; junction bases left unmatched: 11. The germline gives CDR1 GTSNPN, CDR2 SVGIG (reference sequence). The CDR3 spans 14 residues.

The chain employs TRBV5-4 and TRBJ2-5; 7 nucleotides match TRBD1. J gave up 1 base and V 3 bases, and 9 bases lay outside the gene matches. The length of the CDR3 is 16 residues. Germline CDR1 is SGHNT and CDR2 is YYREEE (reference sequence). The CDR3 spells CASSSGPDRVQETQYF. CDR3 in DNA: TGTGCCAGCAGCTCTGGGCCTGACAGGGTCCAAGAGACCCAGTACTTC.

Written as DNA, the CDR3 is TGTGCCAGCAGCCCCCGGCCGAGACCAGGGGCAGATACGCAGTATTTT. Protein sequence: CASSPRPRPGADTQYF. This chain joins TRBV13 and TRBJ2-3; D may be TRBD1 (6 bases). CDR1 and CDR2 (germline): PRHDT, FYEKMQ (reference sequence). The CDR3 loop spans 16 amino acids. Trimming cost V 5 bases and J 4 bases, with 19 bases left between them.

The rearrangement uses TRBV5-8 and TRBJ1-2; 9 bases fit TRBD1. Germline V gene sequence: CDR1 SGHTS, CDR2 YDEGEE. The CDR3 length is 13 residues. Trimming removed 3 bases from V and 7 bases from J; junction bases left unmatched: 4. In nucleotides, the CDR3 is TGTGCCAGCAGCTGGGACAGGGATGGTGGCTACACCTTC. It specifies CASSWDRDGGYTF.

This clone was found once. The chain has TRBV5-1 and TRBJ2-3, with D perhaps matching TRBD2 (5 bases). CDR3 length equals 13 residues. Germline loops: CDR1 SGHRS, CDR2 YFSETQ. The germline V and J ends were trimmed by 3 bases and 6 bases, with 11 bases remaining between them. The CDR3 spells CASSSLAGDTQYF. Written as DNA, the CDR3 is TGCGCCAGCAGCTCCCTAGCTGGGGATACGCAGTATTTT.

This chain joins TRBV9 and TRBJ1-1; D is ambiguous. The CDR3 has 15 residues. Germline V gene lookup returns CDR1 SGDLS and CDR2 YYNGEE. The ends were cut back, 0 bases at V and 1 base at J, with 10 bases in the middle. The CDR3 DNA reads TGTGCCAGCAGCGTAGGGTGGGCTAAGAACACTGAAGCTTTCTTT. Translation: CASSVGWAKNTEAFF.

V usage is TRBV7-6 and J usage is TRBJ2-7; D remains ambiguous. The germline gives CDR1 SGHVS, CDR2 FNYEAQ. This CDR3 has 13 amino acids. The V end lost 1 base, the J end lost 7 bases, and 11 bases lay between the germline ends. The CDR3 sequence: CASSLGPYSEQYF. CDR3 nucleotide sequence: TGTGCCAGCAGCTTAGGTCCCTATAGTGAGCAGTACTTC.

This clone occurred once. The chain has TRBV6-5 and TRBJ2-7, with TRBD2 matching over 12 bases. V lost 5 bases and J lost 5; bases outside the gene matches: 7. CDR1 is MNHEY, CDR2 SVGAGI, per germline. The CDR3 consists of 15 residues. This CDR3 reads CASSTMTSGSDEQYF. As DNA, the CDR3 is TGTGCCAGCAGTACCATGACTAGCGGGAGCGACGAGCAGTACTTC.